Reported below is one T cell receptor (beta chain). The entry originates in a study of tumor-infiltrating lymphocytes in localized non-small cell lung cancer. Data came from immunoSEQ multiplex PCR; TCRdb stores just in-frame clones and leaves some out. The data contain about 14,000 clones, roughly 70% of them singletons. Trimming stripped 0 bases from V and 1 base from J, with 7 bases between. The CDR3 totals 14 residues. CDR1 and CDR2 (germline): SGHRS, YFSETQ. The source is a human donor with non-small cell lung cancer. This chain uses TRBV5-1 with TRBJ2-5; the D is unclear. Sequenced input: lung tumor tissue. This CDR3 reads CASSLESPQETQYF. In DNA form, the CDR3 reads TGCGCCAGCAGCTTGGAGAGCCCCCAAGAGACCCAGTACTTC.